This T cell receptor (beta chain) was sequenced for a study of control samples from healthy donors and cancer patients. CDR1 and CDR2 from the germline V gene are LGHDT and YNNKEL (reference sequence). The germline V and J ends were trimmed by 1 base and 4 bases, with 10 bases remaining between them. The CDR3 covers 14 residues. As to this clone: Different DNA sequences within this sample yield the same CDR3.

Measured with immunoSEQ multiplex PCR; TCRdb has only the in-frame clones, and not every one. The table includes about 95,000 clones, 88% detected once. The sequenced material came from blood. The sequence came from a woman in her sixties or seventies in good health. The chain links TRBV3-1 (or the pseudogene TRBV3-2) to TRBJ1-1; weak D call: TRBD1 (6 bases). This chain's CDR3 is CASSQVAGVTEAFF. DNA for the CDR3: TGTGCCAGCAGCCAAGTAGCAGGGGTCACTGAAGCTTTCTTT.